The clone carrying this T cell receptor beta chain has a single count. The data originate from a study of blood T cell repertoires in COVID-19. The data were produced by immunoSEQ multiplex PCR, yet TCRdb's version contains in-frame clones alone and is incomplete. The data contain 310,000 or so clones, more than 80% of them seen just once; the ten biggest clones take up 0.95% to 1.3%. This TCR came from a young woman who had recovered from COVID-19. Material: PBMCs or T cells enriched from blood (not recorded which).

For the CDR3, the DNA is TGTGCCAGCAGCTTAGCTGTCGGGGGCTCTGGAAACACCATATATTTT. It encodes CASSLAVGGSGNTIYF. This sequence joins TRBV7-9 and TRBJ1-3; weak D call: TRBD1 (5 bases). The CDR3 is 16 amino acids. CDR1 is SEHNR, CDR2 FQNEAQ, per germline (reference sequence). Between the trimmed V and J ends, which lost 0 bases and 0 bases, there was a span of 9 bases.